The source of this T cell receptor (beta chain) is a study of blood T cell repertoires in COVID-19. About the research overall: The United States, Italy and Spain were the sources of the acute and convalescent COVID-19 samples.

Here immunoSEQ multiplex PCR was the method, and the copy in TCRdb shows in-frame clones only, minus some. The repertoire has a few hundred thousand clones, more than 75% of them found once; the top ten carry about 2.7%. In germline, CDR1 is SGHRS, CDR2 YFSETQ. J was trimmed by 7 bases and V by 0 bases; bases with no gene match: 5. The CDR3 is made up of 16 amino acids. Sequenced input: PBMCs or T cells enriched from blood (not recorded which). The TCR originated in a woman in her twenties or thirties who had recovered from COVID-19. This rearrangement joins TRBV5-1 to TRBJ2-3, with TRBD2 matching over 13 bases. For the CDR3, the DNA is TGCGCCAGCAGCTTGGATACTAGCGGGGGGGCAAATACGCAGTATTTT. Translated: CASSLDTSGGANTQYF.